This TCR beta chain was identified in a study of naive and memory T cell subsets. This clonotype appeared a few times. The antigen is unknown. The SP2 primer and nested alpha and beta constant region primers amplified ligated cDNA in four rounds. Blood and skin TCR RNA was reverse transcribed with alpha and beta constant primers. From the 5' RACE reads, TCRdb called clonotypes with MiXCR, one entry per CDR3 protein. Among about 32,000 distinct CDR3 sequences listed, about a sixth were seen once. V was pared by 2 bases and J by 5 bases, with 10 bases between. CDR1 and CDR2 (germline): MNHEY, SVGEGT. CDR3 length: 14 residues. Findings and limits, study-wide: Potentially, T cell activation and differentiation skew this RNA-based measurement.

An oligonucleotide containing a UMI was ligated to the 3' end of TCR cDNA. Cells were not sorted; total RNA input targeted 1 to 1000 ng. The chain links TRBV6-2 or TRBV6-3 to TRBJ2-1; D unclear. This sequence originates from a female donor in good health. The CDR3 region is CASSYAAGNNEQFF. CDR3 in DNA: TGTGCCAGCAGTTACGCTGCCGGTAACAATGAGCAGTTCTTC.